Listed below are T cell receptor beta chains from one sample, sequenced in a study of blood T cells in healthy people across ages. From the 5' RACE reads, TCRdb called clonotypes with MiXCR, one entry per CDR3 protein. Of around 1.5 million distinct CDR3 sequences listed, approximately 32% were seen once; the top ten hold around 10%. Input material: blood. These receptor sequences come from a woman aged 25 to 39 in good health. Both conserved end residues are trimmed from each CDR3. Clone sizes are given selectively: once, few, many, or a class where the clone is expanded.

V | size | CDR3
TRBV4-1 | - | ASSPGRGGRTEAF
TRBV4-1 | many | ASSQEWGNTEAF
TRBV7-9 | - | ASSLAAAGGNYGYT
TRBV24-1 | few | ATSDPTSSPYNEQF
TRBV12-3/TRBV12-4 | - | ASSLLLGGSTDTQY
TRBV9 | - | ASSVVGGFTGEQF
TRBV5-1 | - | ASSWDSGPSYEQY
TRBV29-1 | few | SVAPRGQASSYNEQF
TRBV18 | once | ASSITDTTGSDTQY
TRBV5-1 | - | ASSLATGARGYT
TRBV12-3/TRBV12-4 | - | ASSTSPPLWREQY
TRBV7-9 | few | ASSGRDRGLYEQY
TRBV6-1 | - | ASSEIQGARDTQY
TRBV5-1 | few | ASSLSGATGGKGYT